The 17 T cell receptor beta chains below all came from one sample that was sequenced in a study of graft-versus-host responses after intestinal transplantation. The starting material, graft tissue, was processed to release intraepithelial and lamina propria lymphocytes. The data were produced by immunoSEQ multiplex PCR, yet TCRdb's version contains in-frame clones alone and is incomplete. Here the sample spans about 15,000 clones, 74% being singletons. The material was ileum tissue, obtained 14 days after transplant. These receptors originate from a human patient who received an intestinal transplant, so some T cells may come from the graft donor.

The chain is built from TRBV6-1 and TRBJ1-2; tentative D call: TRBD1 (5 bases). Germline lookup yields CDR1 MNHNS and CDR2 SASEGT. V was cut by 4 bases and J by 8 bases, with 17 bases left in between. The CDR3 length is 14 residues. CDR3 sequence (DNA): TGTGCCAGCAGTGGGGGCCTGATCTTCTACGGCTACACCTTC. Protein product: CASSGGLIFYGYTF.

With regard to this clone: This same CDR3 is encoded by further DNA sequences in the sample. The chain couples TRBV19 to TRBJ2-7, with a tentative D call TRBD1 (6 bases). Trimming removed 11 bases at V and 0 bases at J, with 14 bases between. The CDR3 extends over 13 amino acids. Germline V gene lookup returns CDR1 LNHDA and CDR2 SQIVND (reference sequence). The CDR3, as DNA: TGTGCCTCCCAAGGGGACAACTCCTACGAGCAGTACTTC. This codes for CASQGDNSYEQYF.

The V gene is TRBV7-2, the J gene TRBJ2-2; 13 bases fit TRBD2. The germline gives CDR1 SGHTA, CDR2 FQGNSA. This CDR3 comprises 16 residues. V lost 5 bases and J lost 4; bases outside the gene matches: 4. The CDR3 DNA reads TGTGCCAGCAGCCCCGGACTAGCGGGAGCCACCGGGGAGCTGTTTTTT. It specifies CASSPGLAGATGELFF.

This clone has a single count. The J gene is TRBJ2-1, the V gene TRBV6-6; D is ambiguous. V lost 5 bases, J lost 6 bases, and 8 bases lay in between. Germline V gene sequence: CDR1 MNHNY, CDR2 SVGAGI (reference sequence). The CDR3 length is 12 residues. CDR3 DNA sequence: TGTGCCAGCAGTCCCCTTGCCAATGAGCAGTTCTTC. Translating gives CASSPLANEQFF.

The table lists this clone with a few counts. The chain is built from TRBV11-3 and TRBJ2-7; 12 bases align to TRBD2. The V and J ends lost 3 bases and 6 bases, in that order; junction bases with no gene match: 12. The CDR3 consists of 17 residues. Germline CDR1 is SGHNT and CDR2 is YENEEA. CDR3 residues: CASSFLPGLAGQIEQYF. The CDR3 DNA reads TGTGCCAGCAGCTTTTTACCGGGACTAGCGGGTCAAATCGAGCAGTACTTC.

This rearrangement joins TRBV18 to TRBJ2-3; 9 nucleotides agree with TRBD1. With V trimmed by 5 bases and J by 1 base, 7 bases remained unmatched. Germline CDR1 is KGHSH and CDR2 is LQKENI. This CDR3 has 16 amino acids. CDR3 nucleotides: TGTGCCAGCTCATCCTTCACAGGGGGCGGCACAGATACGCAGTATTTT. This translates into CASSSFTGGGTDTQYF.

The chain links TRBV5-1 to TRBJ2-5, with D possibly called TRBD1 or TRBD2 (5 bases each). This CDR3 is built from 12 residues. V lost 4 bases and J 9 bases, leaving 13 bases between the germline ends. Germline CDR1 is SGHRS and CDR2 is YFSETQ. CDR3 loop: CASSPDRGAQYF. CDR3 coding DNA: TGCGCCAGCAGCCCCGACAGAGGGGCCCAGTACTTC. The full variable domain, its missing parts supplied by reference TRBV5-1 and TRBJ2-5, is KAGVTQTPRYLIKTRGQQVTLSCSPISGHRSVSWYQQTPGQGLQFLFEYFSETQRNKGNFPGRFSGRQFSNSRSEMNVSTLELGDSALYLCASSPDRGAQYFGPGTRLLVL.

CDR3 DNA: TGTGCCACCAGCACTGATGATGGAGTATTGTCCTACGAGCAGTACTTC. Translated, it gives CATSTDDGVLSYEQYF. The rearrangement uses TRBV15 and TRBJ2-7; no clear D. The V gene's germline CDR1 is LNHNV and CDR2 YYDKDF (reference sequence). This CDR3 spans 16 amino acids. V lost 4 bases and J lost 1, with 17 bases in between.

The V call is TRBV5-1, the J call TRBJ2-2, with D possibly being TRBD2 (6 bases). The CDR3 runs to 13 residues. Trimming took off 3 bases at V and 8 bases at J, with 11 bases between the two ends. Germline V gene data show CDR1 as SGHRS and CDR2 as YFSETQ. CDR3 sequence reads: CASSSRDAGELFF. The CDR3 region has the DNA TGCGCCAGCAGCTCGCGGGACGCTGGGGAGCTGTTTTTT. Full variable domain (outside the CDR3, taken from reference TRBV5-1 and TRBJ2-2): KAGVTQTPRYLIKTRGQQVTLSCSPISGHRSVSWYQQTPGQGLQFLFEYFSETQRNKGNFPGRFSGRQFSNSRSEMNVSTLELGDSALYLCASSSRDAGELFFGEGSRLTVL.

This clone has only a few counts. The CDR3 DNA sequence: TGTGCCAGCAGTTCAACAGGGTATGGAAACACCATATATTTT. As protein: CASSSTGYGNTIYF. The chain recombines TRBV5-4 with TRBJ1-3; D is possibly TRBD1 (6 bases). Germline V gene data show CDR1 as SGHNT and CDR2 as YYREEE (reference sequence). Trimming stripped 5 bases from V and 3 bases from J, with 12 bases between. The CDR3 contains 14 residues.

The chain has TRBV13 and TRBJ1-1, with 7 bases fitting TRBD1. The junction had 4 bases not matched to a gene; V was cut back by 3 bases and J by 0 bases. Germline values: CDR1 PRHDT, CDR2 FYEKMQ (reference sequence). The CDR3 has 15 residues. The CDR3 here is CASSFRQGVNTEAFF. The CDR3 bases are TGTGCCAGCAGCTTTCGTCAGGGGGTGAACACTGAAGCTTTCTTT.

Regarding this clone: The junction shows a germline mismatch at one end, possibly a read error. This chain connects TRBV4-2 to TRBJ2-1; 8 nucleotides agree with TRBD2. Germline assignment: CDR1 LGHNA and CDR2 YNFKEQ. This CDR3 is built from 16 residues. This CDR3 reads CANSQSIAGIYNEQFF. The CDR3, as DNA: TGTGCCAACAGCCAATCCATAGCGGGGATATACAATGAGCAGTTCTTC.

This chain connects TRBV10-3 to TRBJ1-2, with D perhaps matching TRBD1 (5 bases). Trimming pared 7 bases from V and 5 bases from J, leaving 14 bases between. Germline CDR1 is ENHRY and CDR2 is SYGVKD. The CDR3 is 13 residues long. Written as DNA, the CDR3 is TGTGCCATCACGCCGGGGCGCTTGTATGGCTACACCTTC. It translates to CAITPGRLYGYTF.

This chain uses TRBV6-5 with TRBJ2-7; D uncertain. V was clipped by 2 bases and J by 7 bases, with 12 bases between them. Germline lookup yields CDR1 MNHEY and CDR2 SVGAGI. CDR3 length equals 13 residues. CDR3: CASSYGSSSEQYF. In DNA, the CDR3 is TGTGCCAGCAGTTACGGTTCCTCGTCAGAGCAGTACTTC.

The rearrangement joins TRBV2 to TRBJ2-1, with D uncertain. Trimming removed 3 bases at V and 9 bases at J, with 12 bases between. The CDR3 has 13 amino acids. Per the germline V gene, CDR1 is SNHLY and CDR2 is FYNNEI. The CDR3 coding sequence is TGTGCCAGCAGTGAGAGTAGGGTACGTGAGCAGTTCTTC. It translates to CASSESRVREQFF.

The V gene is TRBV7-8, the J gene TRBJ2-1; the D gene is possibly TRBD1 (6 bases). CDR1 is SGHVS and CDR2 is FQNEAQ in the germline V gene. The CDR3 loop spans 13 amino acids. V was shortened by 5 bases and J by 9 bases, with 14 bases between the two germline ends. The CDR3 reads CASSQIQGREQFF. CDR3 DNA: TGTGCCAGCAGCCAAATACAGGGCCGTGAGCAGTTCTTC. Full variable domain (outside the CDR3, taken from reference TRBV7-8 and TRBJ2-1): GAGVSQSPRYKVAKRGQDVALRCDPISGHVSLFWYQQALGQGPEFLTYFQNEAQLDKSGLPSDRFFAERPEGSVSTLKIQRTQQEDSAVYLCASSQIQGREQFFGPGTRLTVL.

This sequence joins TRBV27 and TRBJ2-1, with TRBD2 matching 12 bases. CDR1 and CDR2 from the germline V gene are MNHEY and SMNVEV (reference sequence). The J segment lost 4 bases and the V segment lost 3 bases, leaving 7 bases of the junction unmatched. CDR3 length: 17 residues. CDR3 region: CASSLASGRAEYNEQFF. The DNA for the CDR3 is TGTGCCAGCAGTTTGGCTAGCGGGAGGGCCGAGTACAATGAGCAGTTCTTC.